The clone carrying this T cell receptor beta chain was counted ten times or more. TCRdb analysed the 5' RACE reads with MiXCR anew, one entry per CDR3 protein. Of around 52,000 distinct CDR3 sequences in the sample, 5.8% are singletons; the top ten hold about 1.3%. This sample was included in a study of neurological immune-mediated disorders. The J segment lost 0 bases and the V segment lost 3 bases, leaving 11 bases of the junction unmatched. This CDR3 has 19 residues. Looked up from germline, CDR1 is DFQATT and CDR2 is SNEGSKA (reference sequence). This TCR was sampled from a woman between 18 and 29 years old with multiple sclerosis. Sequencing was performed on CD4+ T cells from blood. The chain recombines TRBV20-1 with TRBJ2-1; 13 bases align to TRBD2. DNA of the CDR3: TGCAGTGCTAGCCACGCCGGGACTAGCGGGATGTCCTCCTACAATGAGCAGTTCTTC. Protein product: CSASHAGTSGMSSYNEQFF.